This T cell receptor beta chain comes out of a study of T cell changes during pregnancy in multiple sclerosis (dated by TCRdb to the late 2010s). About the full investigation: Changes in the T cell repertoire over the course of pregnancy were examined in this study in women with multiple sclerosis.

In regard to this clone: Its antigen has not been determined. No quality values exist for individual bases; no much larger clone is one base distant.

Receptors were amplified or captured by the immunoSEQ multiplex PCR assay. TCRdb limited this immuneACCESS table to in-frame rearrangements with V and J called. A share of clones is missing; checked studies link under half to unresolved V genes, and the rest is unexplained. The sample table holds about 59,000 clones, of which around 94% were seen once. Clones ranked in the top ten supply just over 2.5% of the sample. Germline trimming amounts to 1 base on V and 1 base on J, with 10 as the count of junction bases outside the gene matches. Taken from the germline V gene (reference sequence), the CDR1 and CDR2 loops are GTSNPN and SVGIG. The cysteine opens and the phenylalanine closes a CDR3 of 16 amino acids. Just the 48-base CDR3 DNA is kept, in frame starting at base 1.

This sample comprised CD8+ T cells from peripheral blood mononuclear cells, obtained after pregnancy. The source is a female donor with multiple sclerosis, enrolled in a pregnancy study. Here the chain combines TRBV30 and TRBJ2-7; TRBD2 agrees with 7 junctional bases. The sequence in DNA is TGTGCCTGGAGTGGCCTGGAGGCGGGAGTGTCCTACGAGCAGTACTTC. This sequence encodes CAWSGLEAGVSYEQYF. Where the CDR3 stops, the reference TRBV30 and TRBJ2-7 genes take over; the full variable domain is SQTIHQWPATLVQPVGSPLSLECTVEGTSNPNLYWYRQAAGRGLQLLFYSVGIGQISSEVPQNLSASRPQDRQFILSSKKLLLSDSGFYLCAWSGLEAGVSYEQYFGPGTRLTVT.